These 27 T cell receptor beta chains were all obtained from the same sample, sequenced in a study of blood T cell repertoires in COVID-19. Produced via immunoSEQ multiplex PCR; TCRdb's table is partial and in-frame only. Of roughly 190,000 clones listed, about 80% are singletons. Sequenced input: peripheral blood. These receptors originate from a human donor with acute or convalescent COVID-19. The donor label of this sample is uncertain.

J is TRBJ1-2 and V is TRBV5-1, with TRBD1 matching 7 bases. Trimming took 3 bases from V and 2 from J; bases not matched to a gene: 7. The CDR3 runs 15 residues. CDR1 is SGHRS, CDR2 YFSETQ, per germline. CDR3: CASSSSQGLNYGYTF. The CDR3 DNA is TGCGCCAGCAGCTCCTCACAGGGGTTAAACTATGGCTACACCTTC.

The rearrangement joins TRBV2 to TRBJ2-3; D remains unclear. V was trimmed by 8 bases and J by 2 bases, leaving 5 bases between them. The CDR3 runs to 11 residues. Per the germline V gene, CDR1 is SNHLY and CDR2 is FYNNEI. CDR3 in amino acids: CASSVTDTQYF. CDR3 DNA: TGTGCCAGCTCAGTCACAGATACGCAGTATTTT.

The chain carries TRBV11-3 and TRBJ2-7; 7 bases match TRBD2. The junction had 4 bases not matched to a gene; V was cut back by 3 bases and J by 2 bases. Per the germline V gene, CDR1 is SGHNT and CDR2 is YENEEA. There are 14 residues in the CDR3. The CDR3 DNA follows: TGTGCCAGCAGCTTGGCAGCGGGGCCCTACGAGCAGTACTTC. It is translated as CASSLAAGPYEQYF.

The rearrangement joins TRBV5-4 to TRBJ1-1; D remains ambiguous. In germline, CDR1 is SGHNT, CDR2 YYREEE (reference sequence). The CDR3 has 14 residues. Trimming shortened V by 1 base and J by 0 bases, and 7 bases separated the two germline ends. The CDR3 spells CASSLYTMNTEAFF. The CDR3 nucleotides read TGTGCCAGCAGCTTGTACACAATGAACACTGAAGCTTTCTTT.

This sequence joins TRBV6-5 and TRBJ2-3, with D possibly being TRBD2 (6 bases). This CDR3 spans 14 amino acids. Germline CDR1 MNHEY, CDR2 SVGAGI. The V end lost 6 bases, the J end lost 2 bases, and 12 bases lay between the germline ends. Here the CDR3 reads CASSRGGATDTQYF. In DNA, the CDR3 is TGTGCCAGCAGCCGAGGAGGGGCCACAGATACGCAGTATTTT.

V usage is TRBV9 and J usage is TRBJ2-7, with 8 nucleotides matching TRBD1. Germline lookup yields CDR1 SGDLS and CDR2 YYNGEE. The J segment lost 1 base and the V segment lost 3 bases, leaving 9 bases of the junction unmatched. This CDR3 has 16 amino acids. The CDR3, as DNA: TGTGCCAGCAGCGCACTAACCGGGACAGGTTCCTACGAGCAGTACTTC. Its translation: CASSALTGTGSYEQYF.

The chain uses TRBV4-1 and TRBJ2-2; D is unclear. CDR1 and CDR2 from the germline V gene are MGHRA and YSYEKL. CDR3 length: 16 residues. Trimming cost V 0 bases and J 7 bases, with 15 bases left between them. As DNA, the CDR3 is TGCGCCAGCAGCCAAGATAAAGATGACTTCAGCGGGGAGCTGTTTTTT. Residues: CASSQDKDDFSGELFF.

This chain joins TRBV27 and TRBJ1-5, with D maybe TRBD1 (6 bases). The germline V gene encodes CDR1 MNHEY and CDR2 SMNVEV (reference sequence). This CDR3 comprises 16 residues. Trimming took 8 bases from V and 6 from J, leaving 23 bases between them. The CDR3 here is CASPRRGAPGSQPQHF. The CDR3 DNA sequence: TGTGCCAGCCCTAGGCGGGGGGCCCCAGGGAGTCAGCCCCAGCATTTT.

This clone has only a few counts. J is TRBJ2-7 and V is TRBV5-1; 9 nucleotides agree with TRBD1. Germline lookup yields CDR1 SGHRS and CDR2 YFSETQ. The V segment lost 1 base and the J segment 1 base; nucleotides outside the gene matches: 3. CDR3 length equals 15 residues. The CDR3 is CASSLSGTGSYEQYF. As DNA, the CDR3 is TGCGCCAGCAGCTTGAGTGGGACAGGGTCCTACGAGCAGTACTTC.

The J gene is TRBJ1-1, the V gene TRBV18, with a tentative D call TRBD1 (6 bases). The CDR3 is 12 amino acids. CDR1 and CDR2 (germline): KGHSH, LQKENI. Trimming removed 5 bases at V and 5 bases at J, with 9 bases between. CDR3 nucleotide sequence: TGTGCCAGCTCAAGGGACAATACTGAAGCTTTCTTT. This sequence encodes CASSRDNTEAFF.

This clone has just a few counts. The chain combines TRBV2 with TRBJ2-1, with TRBD1 matching 7 bases. Per germline, CDR1 SNHLY and CDR2 FYNNEI. V was clipped by 8 bases and J by 0 bases; unmatched bases: 7. The CDR3 covers 15 residues. The CDR3 region has the DNA TGTGCCAGCCGGGGACAGCAGAACTCCTACAATGAGCAGTTCTTC. Translation: CASRGQQNSYNEQFF. Supplemented by reference TRBV2 and TRBJ2-1, the full variable domain reads EPEVTQTPSHQVTQMGQEVILRCVPISNHLYFYWYRQILGQKVEFLVSFYNNEISEKSEIFDDQFSVERPDGSNFTLKIRSTKLEDSAMYFCASRGQQNSYNEQFFGPGTRLTVL.

The genes are TRBV9 and TRBJ2-7, with TRBD1 matching over 7 bases. The length of the CDR3 is 18 residues. The trim removed 0 bases at V and 2 bases at J, leaving 14 bases unmatched. Germline CDR1 is SGDLS and CDR2 is YYNGEE. The CDR3 loop reads CASSVGFGTVGLPYEQYF. DNA of the CDR3: TGTGCCAGCAGCGTAGGTTTTGGGACAGTTGGACTTCCCTACGAGCAGTACTTC. The full variable domain, in which reference TRBV9 and TRBJ2-7 provide the parts outside the CDR3, is DSGVTQTPKHLITATGQRVTLRCSPRSGDLSVYWYQQSLDQGLQFLIQYYNGEERAKGNILERFSAQQFPDLHSELNLSSLELGDSALYFCASSVGFGTVGLPYEQYFGPGTRLTVT.

V gene TRBV27 combines with J gene TRBJ2-1; 7 nucleotides match TRBD2. The CDR3 is 16 residues long. Germline V lookup: CDR1 MNHEY, CDR2 SMNVEV (reference sequence). Trimming at V came to 5 bases and at J to 7 bases, leaving 14 bases not matched to a gene. In DNA form, the CDR3 reads TGTGCCAGCAGTCCCTACTCTAGCGGTAAATCGAATGAGCAGTTCTTC. Amino acid sequence: CASSPYSSGKSNEQFF.

This chain joins TRBV7-2 and TRBJ1-1; 8 bases align to TRBD1. V trimming: 5 bases; J trimming: 1 base; junction bases outside the gene matches: 6. CDR1 and CDR2 (germline): SGHTA, FQGNSA. The CDR3 length is 15 residues. The CDR3 sequence: CASSQSGTGNTEAFF. CDR3 DNA: TGTGCCAGCAGCCAATCCGGGACAGGGAACACTGAAGCTTTCTTT.

This chain uses TRBV6-5 with TRBJ1-5; TRBD1 is a possible D gene (6 bases). V was pared by 6 bases and J by 0 bases, with 9 bases between. The CDR3 is made up of 14 amino acids. Germline V lookup: CDR1 MNHEY, CDR2 SVGAGI. CDR3 DNA sequence: TGTGCCAGCAGACGGGACAATAGCAATCAGCCCCAGCATTTT. The encoded protein is CASRRDNSNQPQHF.

The V gene is TRBV30, the J gene TRBJ2-3; 8 bases line up with TRBD2. CDR1 and CDR2 from the germline V gene are GTSNPN and SVGIG (reference sequence). The CDR3 covers 16 residues. V shed 2 bases and J 4 bases; nucleotides not matched to a gene: 11. CDR3 sequence (DNA): TGTGCCTGGAGTCCCAAAGGGAGCGGGAGAGCAGATACGCAGTATTTT. This translates into CAWSPKGSGRADTQYF.

The chain carries TRBV28 and TRBJ2-7; tentative D call: TRBD1 (6 bases). Per the germline V gene, CDR1 is MDHEN and CDR2 is SYDVKM. The CDR3 is 15 amino acids. The V end lost 3 bases, the J end lost 6 bases, and 18 bases lay between the germline ends. As DNA, the CDR3 is TGTGCCAGCAGTTTTTTTCACAGGGTTTATAGCGAGCAGTACTTC. Its protein product is CASSFFHRVYSEQYF.

This CDR3 reads CASSLSSGTGAYNEQFF. DNA of the CDR3: TGTGCCAGCAGTCTAAGTTCCGGGACAGGGGCCTACAATGAGCAGTTCTTC. The chain has TRBV6-6 and TRBJ2-1; TRBD1 matches at 10 bases. The CDR3 totals 17 residues. The V gene's germline CDR1 is MNHNY and CDR2 SVGAGI (reference sequence). V lost 5 bases and J lost 2; bases outside the gene matches: 9.

V usage is TRBV6-5 and J usage is TRBJ1-1, with a weak D call TRBD1 (5 bases). The CDR3 loop spans 14 amino acids. In germline, CDR1 is MNHEY, CDR2 SVGAGI. V was clipped by 6 bases and J by 6 bases, with 17 bases between them. CDR3 residues: CASRRRQKEPEAFF. The CDR3 DNA reads TGTGCCAGCAGGCGTCGACAGAAGGAGCCTGAAGCTTTCTTT.

The chain employs TRBV5-1 and TRBJ1-1, with D unclear. CDR1 SGHRS and CDR2 YFSETQ come from the germline V gene. The CDR3 runs to 13 residues. Trimming shortened V by 0 bases and J by 5 bases, and 8 bases separated the two germline ends. The DNA of the CDR3 is TGCGCCAGCAGCTTGGGTCGAGCTACTGAAGCTTTCTTT. Its protein is CASSLGRATEAFF.

The chain recombines TRBV21-1 with TRBJ2-2; TRBD2, as called in the table, went unchecked against the DNA. TRBV21-1 is recorded as a pseudogene. This CDR3 contains 20 residues. Here the CDR3 DNA reads TGTGCCAGCAGCAAAGTTGAGGGACTAGCGGGAGGCCGGGGCACCGGGGAGCTGTTTTTT. Protein product: CASSKVEGLAGGRGTGELFF.

V gene TRBV5-4 combines with J gene TRBJ1-2; D is possibly TRBD1 (5 bases). The length of the CDR3 is 15 residues. From germline, CDR1 is SGHNT and CDR2 YYREEE (reference sequence). Trimming pared 0 bases from V and 0 bases from J, leaving 9 bases between. CDR3 residues: CASSLGGGANYGYTF. The CDR3 region has the DNA TGTGCCAGCAGCTTGGGCGGGGGAGCTAACTATGGCTACACCTTC.

This clone was observed once. The chain is built from TRBV18 and TRBJ1-1; 10 nucleotides align to TRBD1. The V and J ends lost 2 bases and 1 base, in that order; junction bases with no gene match: 1. CDR1 is KGHSH, CDR2 LQKENI, per germline. CDR3 length: 15 amino acids. The chain's CDR3 is CASSPGTGENTEAFF. The DNA of the CDR3 is TGTGCCAGCTCACCAGGGACAGGGGAGAACACTGAAGCTTTCTTT. The whole variable domain, filled in from reference TRBV18 and TRBJ1-1, reads NAGVMQNPRHLVRRRGQEARLRCSPMKGHSHVYWYRQLPEEGLKFMVYLQKENIIDESGMPKERFSAEFPKEGPSILRIQQVVRGDSAAYFCASSPGTGENTEAFFGQGTRLTVV.

This chain links TRBV19 with TRBJ1-3, with 9 bases that match TRBD1. Trimming took 11 bases from V and 4 from J; bases not matched to a gene: 15. The CDR3 is made up of 16 amino acids. CDR1 and CDR2 (germline): LNHDA, SQIVND (reference sequence). The CDR3 region is CAVGRDRDEAGNTIYF. CDR3 DNA: TGTGCCGTCGGGCGGGACAGGGATGAAGCAGGAAACACCATATATTTT.

The gene calls are TRBV9 and TRBJ2-3; 7 bases match TRBD2. The CDR3 contains 18 residues. Germline CDR1 SGDLS, CDR2 YYNGEE. J was trimmed by 3 bases and V by 0 bases; bases with no gene match: 13. CDR3 sequence reads: CASSVEPRSAGETDTQYF. The CDR3 DNA follows: TGTGCCAGCAGCGTAGAACCCCGGTCGGCGGGGGAAACAGATACGCAGTATTTT.

The CDR3 region is CASSLGGAYNEQFF. For the CDR3, the DNA is TGCGCCAGCAGCTTGGGCGGGGCCTACAATGAGCAGTTCTTC. The chain carries TRBV5-1 and TRBJ2-1; maybe TRBD2 (6 bases). The CDR3 spans 14 residues. V was trimmed by 0 bases and J by 2 bases, leaving 6 bases between them. Germline loops: CDR1 SGHRS, CDR2 YFSETQ.

This clone was seen only once. The rearrangement links TRBV12-5 to TRBJ2-3, with 12 nucleotides matching TRBD2. This CDR3 is built from 17 residues. Trimming took 2 bases from V and 5 from J; bases not matched to a gene: 8. Per germline, CDR1 LGHNT and CDR2 FRNRAP. The CDR3 DNA follows: TGTGCTAGTGGTTTGTCGCTAGCGGGAGGGCTGAAAGATACGCAGTATTTT. It specifies CASGLSLAGGLKDTQYF.